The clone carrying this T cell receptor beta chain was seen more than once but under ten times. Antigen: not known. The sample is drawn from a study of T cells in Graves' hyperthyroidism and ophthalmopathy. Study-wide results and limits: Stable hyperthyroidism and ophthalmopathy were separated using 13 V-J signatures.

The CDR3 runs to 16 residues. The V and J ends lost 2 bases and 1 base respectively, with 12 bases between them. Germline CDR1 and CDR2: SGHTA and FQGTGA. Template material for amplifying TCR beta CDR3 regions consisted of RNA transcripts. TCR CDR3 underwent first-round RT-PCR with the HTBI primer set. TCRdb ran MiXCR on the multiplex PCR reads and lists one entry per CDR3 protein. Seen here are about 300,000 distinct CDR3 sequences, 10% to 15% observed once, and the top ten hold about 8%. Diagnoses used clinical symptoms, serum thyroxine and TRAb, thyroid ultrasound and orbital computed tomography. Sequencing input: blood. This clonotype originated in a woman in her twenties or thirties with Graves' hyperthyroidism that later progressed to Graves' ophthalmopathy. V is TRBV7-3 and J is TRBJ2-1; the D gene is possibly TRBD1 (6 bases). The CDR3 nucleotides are TGTGCCAGCAGCTTACAAGCACAGGGTTCCTACAATGAGCAGTTCTTC. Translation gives CASSLQAQGSYNEQFF. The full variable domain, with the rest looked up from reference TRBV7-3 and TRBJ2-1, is GAGVSQTPSNKVTEKGKYVELRCDPISGHTALYWYRQSLGQGPEFLIYFQGTGAADDSGLPNDRFFAVRPEGSVSTLKIQRTERGDSAVYLCASSLQAQGSYNEQFFGPGTRLTVL.